The rows below give T cell receptor beta chains drawn from one sample of a study of pediatric ulcerative colitis. Sequenced by immunoSEQ multiplex PCR; TCRdb stores in-frame clones only, minus some. The sample has 57,000 or so clones, 87% seen once; the top ten hold about 1.5%. What was sequenced was blood. The receptor set was obtained from a boy younger than 18 who was a control in a study of pediatric ulcerative colitis. Each CDR3 is given with its conserved first and last residue. The D gene is left open where the match is weak. Only part of the rows carry a size: once, few, many, or a class if the clone is expanded.

D,V,size,J,DNA,CDR3
.,TRBV5-1,.,TRBJ1-2,TGCGCCAGCAGCTTGGCGGTTGAATATGGCTACACCTTC,CASSLAVEYGYTF
.,TRBV7-2,.,TRBJ2-2,TGTGCCAGCAGCTCCTCGGGGGTTTACACCGGGGAGCTGTTTTTT,CASSSSGVYTGELFF
.,TRBV6-6,.,TRBJ2-5,TGTGCCAGCAGTTCCCGGACAGCCGTACAAGAGACCCAGTACTTC,CASSSRTAVQETQYF
TRBD2,TRBV10-3,.,TRBJ2-7,TGTGCCATCAGTGCGTTTGCGGGAGCCTACGAGCAGTACTTC,CAISAFAGAYEQYF
TRBD1,TRBV2,.,TRBJ2-7,TGTGCCACCACGGGACAGTCAATCTACGAGCAGTACTTC,CATTGQSIYEQYF
.,TRBV27,.,TRBJ2-3,TGTGCCAGCAGTTCACTAGGGGGCACAGATACGCAGTATTTT,CASSSLGGTDTQYF
TRBD1,TRBV5-6,.,TRBJ1-2,TGTGCCAGCAGCTGGGACAGGGGGCTCCCCTATGGCTACACCTTC,CASSWDRGLPYGYTF
TRBD1,TRBV6-1,.,TRBJ2-2,TGTGCCAGCAGTGAAGGTCGGAACAGGGGGGCCACCGGGGAGCTGTTTTTT,CASSEGRNRGATGELFF
.,TRBV15,.,TRBJ2-7,TGTGCCACCAGCTACGGGAGCTCCTACGAGCAGTACTTC,CATSYGSSYEQYF
.,TRBV4-1,.,TRBJ2-2,TGCGCCAGCAGCCCCGGCGGCAGGGGCACCGGGGAGCTGTTTTTT,CASSPGGRGTGELFF
.,TRBV19,few,TRBJ1-5,TGTGCCAGTAGTATCGAATCAGCCTATCAGCCCCAGCATTTT,CASSIESAYQPQHF
.,TRBV27,.,TRBJ1-2,TGTGCCAGCAGTCAGACCGGGACGCGAGGTCAAAGGTACACCTTC,CASSQTGTRGQRYTF
TRBD1,TRBV5-4,.,TRBJ1-4,TGTGCCAGCAGCGCGGACAGGGGGCTGGCAACTAATGAAAAACTGTTTTTT,CASSADRGLATNEKLFF
.,TRBV6-4,few,TRBJ2-3,TGTGCCAGCAGTGAACAGAGCACAGATACGCAGTATTTT,CASSEQSTDTQYF
TRBD1,TRBV4-3,once,TRBJ1-1,TGCGCCAGCAGCCAACTCGACAGGGGGACTGAAGCTTTCTTT,CASSQLDRGTEAFF
TRBD2,TRBV5-1,.,TRBJ2-3,TGCGCCAGCAGCTTGGAGCGGGAGGGCCCAGATACGCAGTATTTT,CASSLEREGPDTQYF
.,TRBV11-2,.,TRBJ1-5,TGTGCCAGCAGCGGGGGAACGGATCAGCCCCAGCATTTT,CASSGGTDQPQHF